The 32 T cell receptor beta chains below were found in one sample sequenced in a study of patients and donors after allogeneic stem cell transplantation. TCRdb passed the RT-PCR reads through MiXCR, listing each CDR3 protein once. The sample contains roughly 960,000 distinct CDR3 sequences, approximately 19% of which appear only once. The sequencing input was blood, either unsorted or a sorted T cell fraction (not recorded which). The receptors were sampled from a human donor who was either an allogeneic HSCT recipient or a stem cell or donor lymphocyte infusion donor (not recorded which). It is not recorded whose cells these are; they may come from a transplant donor.

The CDR3, as DNA: TGCGCCAGCAGCTTAACTTTCGGGACAGGGGCCCGGCGGGACACTGAAGCTTTCTTT. This sequence encodes CASSLTFGTGARRDTEAFF. This chain uses TRBV5-1 with TRBJ1-1; 10 bases fit TRBD1. In germline, CDR1 is SGHRS, CDR2 YFSETQ. The CDR3 is made up of 19 amino acids. The ends lost 2 bases at V and 3 bases at J; junction bases unmatched: 16.

The V call is TRBV6-1, the J call TRBJ1-2; 7 nucleotides align to TRBD1. CDR1 is MNHNS, CDR2 SASEGT, per germline. This CDR3 contains 14 residues. Trimming took 5 bases from V and 4 from J; bases not matched to a gene: 7. The CDR3 region is CASSQTGLGYGYTF. The CDR3 region has the DNA TGTGCCAGCAGTCAGACAGGGCTGGGCTATGGCTACACCTTC.

The chain recombines TRBV5-6 with TRBJ2-1, with TRBD2 matching over 13 bases. Unmatched junction bases numbered 8, after V lost 3 bases and J lost 2 bases. The V gene's germline CDR1 is SGHDT and CDR2 YYEEEE. The CDR3 covers 18 residues. Here the CDR3 reads CASSSVGTSGATYNEQFF. The CDR3 bases are TGTGCCAGCAGCTCGGTAGGGACTAGCGGGGCAACCTACAATGAGCAGTTCTTC.

This clonotype turned up a few times. The V and J genes are TRBV11-2 and TRBJ2-1; 7 nucleotides align to TRBD2. This CDR3 is 14 amino acids long. J lost 4 bases, V lost 7 bases, and 7 bases had no gene match. CDR1 and CDR2 (germline): SGHAT, FQNNGV. As DNA, the CDR3 is TGTGCCAGCACCCCGGGACTACTATACAATGAGCAGTTCTTC. Amino acids: CASTPGLLYNEQFF.

The rearrangement uses TRBV29-1 and TRBJ2-1; a possible D gene is TRBD2 (5 bases). The CDR3 is 11 amino acids. Per germline, CDR1 SQVTM and CDR2 ANQGSEA. V was clipped by 7 bases and J by 5 bases, with 9 bases between them. DNA of the CDR3: TGCAGCGGTACGGGGAACAATGAGCAGTTCTTC. Translation gives CSGTGNNEQFF.

The CDR3 is CASSLDPRSYEQYF. The CDR3 region has the DNA TGCGCCAGCAGCTTGGATCCCCGGTCCTACGAGCAGTACTTC. The chain joins TRBV5-1 to TRBJ2-7, with D unresolved. The germline gives CDR1 SGHRS, CDR2 YFSETQ. The CDR3 covers 14 residues. V was trimmed by 0 bases and J by 1 base, leaving 8 bases between them.

CDR3 amino acids: CASSKQGARGTDTQYF. The CDR3 DNA reads as TGTGCCAGCAGCAAACAGGGGGCGCGGGGCACAGATACGCAGTATTTT. The chain combines TRBV5-5 with TRBJ2-3; 9 bases agree with TRBD1. CDR1 is SGHKS and CDR2 is YYEKEE in the germline V gene (reference sequence). V was clipped by 4 bases and J by 1 base; unmatched bases: 7. CDR3 length: 16 residues.

The CDR3 region is CASAEGGSGYTF. The CDR3 coding sequence is TGTGCCAGCGCCGAAGGAGGGTCTGGCTACACCTTC. The chain is built from TRBV6-1 and TRBJ1-2; D uncertain. Between the trimmed V and J ends, which lost 8 bases and 7 bases, there was a span of 14 bases. Germline-derived CDR1 and CDR2 are MNHNS and SASEGT. CDR3 length equals 12 residues.

This chain joins TRBV3-1 and TRBJ1-1; a weak D match, TRBD1 (5 bases). The CDR3 contains 15 residues. Germline CDR1 is LGHDT and CDR2 is YNNKEL (reference sequence). The germline V and J ends were trimmed by 2 bases and 4 bases, with 14 bases remaining between them. CDR3 bases: TGTGCCAGCAGCCAAACGAAAACAGGTGGCACTGAAGCTTTCTTT. The encoded protein is CASSQTKTGGTEAFF. The full variable domain, rest sourced from reference TRBV3-1 and TRBJ1-1, is DTAVSQTPKYLVTQMGNDKSIKCEQNLGHDTMYWYKQDSKKFLKIMFSYNNKELIINETVPNRFSPKSPDKAHLNLHINSLELGDSAVYFCASSQTKTGGTEAFFGQGTRLTVV.

V and J are TRBV12-3 or TRBV12-4 and TRBJ1-2; tentative D call: TRBD1 (6 bases). This CDR3 has 14 residues. V was cut by 5 bases and J by 1 base, with 11 bases left in between. CDR3 loop: CASSPEGGNYGYTF. CDR3 in DNA: TGTGCCAGCAGTCCCGAGGGGGGTAACTATGGCTACACCTTC.

This clonotype was seen only a few times. The CDR3 spells CSARWRQGARGYTF. In DNA, the CDR3 is TGCAGTGCTAGATGGCGCCAGGGGGCGCGAGGCTACACCTTC. The chain is built from TRBV20-1 and TRBJ1-2; 8 bases align to TRBD1. J lost 8 bases, V lost 2 bases, and 10 bases had no gene match. Germline V CDR1 and CDR2: DFQATT, SNEGSKA (reference sequence). The CDR3 runs 14 residues.

The table lists this clonotype with many counts. In nucleotides, the CDR3 is TGTGCCAGCAGCGTAGTGGGAGAGAACGAGCAGTTCTTC. It yields the protein CASSVVGENEQFF. The chain joins TRBV9 to TRBJ2-1; a possible D gene is TRBD2 (5 bases). With 0 bases removed from V and 10 bases from J, the gap between germline ends came to 11 bases. Germline-derived CDR1 and CDR2 are SGDLS and YYNGEE. CDR3 length equals 13 residues.

V usage is TRBV7-2 and J usage is TRBJ2-7; D might be TRBD1 or TRBD2, each matching 5 bases. The V gene lost 4 bases and the J gene lost 4 bases, with 14 bases spanning the gap. The CDR3 has 14 amino acids. Germline CDR1 and CDR2: SGHTA and FQGNSA. Written as DNA, the CDR3 is TGTGCCAGCAGCTCAACGGGACGGAGATACGAGCAGTACTTC. Protein sequence: CASSSTGRRYEQYF.

V is TRBV5-1 and J is TRBJ2-3; D is uncertain. This CDR3 has 14 amino acids. CDR1 is SGHRS and CDR2 is YFSETQ in the germline V gene. Trimming took off 1 base at V and 2 bases at J, with 8 bases between the two ends. CDR3 protein: CASSLQETTDTQYF. The CDR3 DNA sequence: TGCGCCAGCAGCTTGCAGGAAACCACAGATACGCAGTATTTT.

This clonotype was picked up a small number of times. The chain's CDR3 is CASSSPQTSPGDEQFF. Written as DNA, the CDR3 is TGTGCCAGCAGCTCCCCGCAGACAAGCCCCGGGGATGAGCAGTTCTTC. V usage is TRBV7-9 and J usage is TRBJ2-1, with a weak D call TRBD2 (5 bases). Germline CDR1 reads SEHNR; CDR2 reads FQNEAQ (reference sequence). CDR3 size: 16 residues. The ends were cut back, 4 bases at V and 8 bases at J, with 21 bases in the middle. Variable domain in full (rest from reference TRBV7-9 and TRBJ2-1): DTGVSQNPRHKITKRGQNVTFRCDPISEHNRLYWYRQTLGQGPEFLTYFQNEAQLEKSRLLSDRFSAERPKGSFSTLEIQRTEQGDSAMYLCASSSPQTSPGDEQFFGPGTRLTVL.

This clonotype was observed a few times. The genes are TRBV23-1 and TRBJ2-7; a possible D gene is TRBD2 (6 bases). TRBV23-1 is noted as an ORF with a role that remains uncertain. The CDR3 contains 18 residues. Trimming stripped 2 bases from V and 2 bases from J, with 22 bases between. CDR3 DNA: TGCGCCAGCAGTCAAGGACGGCAGGGTTGGGAGGAAACCTACGAGCAGTACTTC. This codes for CASSQGRQGWEETYEQYF.

This chain joins TRBV20-1 and TRBJ2-7; possible D gene TRBD1, 6 bases. The CDR3 covers 16 residues. The V gene's germline CDR1 is DFQATT and CDR2 SNEGSKA (reference sequence). V lost 3 bases, J lost 2 bases, and 20 bases lay in between. The CDR3 is CSASNIPGHNPYEQYF. The CDR3 coding sequence is TGCAGTGCTAGTAATATCCCGGGACATAATCCCTACGAGCAGTACTTC.

The sample holds a few counts of this clonotype. The CDR3 region has the DNA TGTGCCAGCAGCCCCGAGATCCAGGGGCAAGAGACCCAGTACTTC. Translating gives CASSPEIQGQETQYF. This chain uses TRBV11-1 with TRBJ2-5, with a possible D match to TRBD1 (6 bases). Germline CDR1 reads SGHAT; CDR2 reads FQDESV (reference sequence). V was clipped by 5 bases and J by 2 bases, with 15 bases between them. The CDR3 spans 15 residues.

The genes are TRBV28 and TRBJ1-1; 7 bases fit TRBD1. Germline CDR1 and CDR2: MDHEN and SYDVKM. The length of the CDR3 is 15 residues. The V segment lost 7 bases and the J segment 1 base; nucleotides outside the gene matches: 9. CDR3 loop: CASNTGDNGNTEAFF. The DNA of the CDR3 is TGTGCCAGCAACACAGGGGATAATGGGAACACTGAAGCTTTCTTT.

A few counts support this clonotype. The chain links TRBV7-9 to TRBJ2-7, with D perhaps matching TRBD1 or TRBD2 (6 bases each). Looked up from germline, CDR1 is SEHNR and CDR2 is FQNEAQ (reference sequence). This CDR3 contains 15 residues. V was trimmed by 4 bases and J by 3 bases, leaving 16 bases between them. The CDR3 sequence: CASSSPSGGFYEQYF. The DNA of the CDR3 is TGTGCCAGCAGCTCTCCTTCCGGGGGCTTCTACGAGCAGTACTTC.

This clonotype was seen more than once but under ten times. The chain couples TRBV7-3 to TRBJ2-3; the D call may be TRBD1 or TRBD2 (5 bases each). Germline V gives CDR1 SGHTA, CDR2 FQGTGA. Trimming pared 5 bases from V and 1 base from J, leaving 13 bases between. The CDR3 contains 15 residues. CDR3 sequence (DNA): TGTGCCAGCAGCCAAGAGGGGTCGGGCACAGATACGCAGTATTTT. Translation: CASSQEGSGTDTQYF.

In its sample, this clonotype was seen a few times. The chain is built from TRBV12-3 or TRBV12-4 and TRBJ2-7; TRBD1 matches 9 bases. The CDR3 is 14 residues long. V lost 3 bases, J lost 3 bases, and 3 bases stayed unmatched. The CDR3 coding sequence is TGTGCCAGCAGTTTCTTGGGACAGGGCTACGAGCAGTACTTC. It specifies CASSFLGQGYEQYF.

The chain joins TRBV12-3 or TRBV12-4 to TRBJ2-2; D is perhaps TRBD1 (5 bases). V was shortened by 5 bases and J by 6 bases, with 10 bases between the two germline ends. CDR3 length: 13 amino acids. The CDR3 sequence is CASSAQGPGELFF. CDR3 nucleotides: TGTGCCAGCAGTGCGCAGGGTCCCGGGGAGCTGTTTTTT.

This clonotype appeared once. The chain employs TRBV5-1 and TRBJ2-3; TRBD2 agrees at 7 bases. After removal of 2 bases from V and 6 bases from J, the junction contained 6 bases not matched to a gene. Germline CDR1 and CDR2: SGHRS and YFSETQ. The CDR3 loop spans 14 amino acids. The CDR3 sequence: CASSFAGEGDTQYF. The CDR3 DNA sequence: TGCGCCAGCAGCTTCGCGGGAGAGGGGGATACGCAGTATTTT.

This clonotype turned up a few times. V and J are TRBV12-3 or TRBV12-4 and TRBJ2-7; TRBD2 is a possible D gene (6 bases). V was clipped by 7 bases and J by 6 bases, with 16 bases between them. The CDR3 length is 13 residues. The CDR3 DNA follows: TGTGCCAGCACTAGCGTCGAGGAGGGCGAGCAGTACTTC. As protein: CASTSVEEGEQYF.

In its sample, this clonotype was seen a few times. This chain links TRBV29-1 with TRBJ1-1; D perhaps matches TRBD1 (5 bases). Germline V CDR1 and CDR2: SQVTM, ANQGSEA. The CDR3 is 15 amino acids. V was trimmed by 1 base and J by 2 bases, leaving 14 bases between them. CDR3 DNA sequence: TGCAGCGTTGAAGTACGAGGGACGCGTAACACTGAAGCTTTCTTT. The encoded protein is CSVEVRGTRNTEAFF.

The V and J genes are TRBV20-1 and TRBJ1-1, with TRBD1 identical over 7 bases. The ends lost 6 bases at V and 4 bases at J; junction bases unmatched: 8. The CDR3 runs 13 residues. From germline, CDR1 is DFQATT and CDR2 SNEGSKA (reference sequence). The CDR3 sequence is CSAWGRGPTEAFF. DNA for the CDR3: TGCAGTGCCTGGGGTAGGGGGCCCACTGAAGCTTTCTTT.

The gene calls are TRBV12-3 or TRBV12-4 and TRBJ2-3; 9 bases are a match to TRBD2. The CDR3 is made up of 16 amino acids. Trimming removed 2 bases from V and 0 bases from J; junction bases left unmatched: 3. CDR3 residues: CASSLTAGGSTDTQYF. The CDR3 bases are TGTGCCAGCAGTTTAACGGCGGGAGGGAGCACAGATACGCAGTATTTT.

The chain has TRBV7-3 and TRBJ2-3; unclear D gene. The CDR3 runs 15 residues. Per the germline V gene, CDR1 is SGHTA and CDR2 is FQGTGA. Trimming pared 2 bases from V and 4 bases from J, leaving 13 bases between. In DNA form, the CDR3 reads TGTGCCAGCAGCTTAGGGTTAGCTTGGTCAGATACGCAGTATTTT. It yields the protein CASSLGLAWSDTQYF.

This clonotype was seen many times. The J gene is TRBJ2-3, the V gene TRBV12-3 or TRBV12-4; D not resolved. V dropped 3 bases and J dropped 1 base, with 8 bases sitting between them. CDR3 length equals 14 residues. CDR3 bases: TGTGCCAGCAGTTTGGGTTGGGGCACAGATACGCAGTATTTT. Protein product: CASSLGWGTDTQYF.

The table lists this clonotype with a few counts. The rearrangement links TRBV6-1 to TRBJ1-1, with 9 nucleotides matching TRBD1. The CDR3 length is 13 residues. Germline V gives CDR1 MNHNS, CDR2 SASEGT. J lost 4 bases, V lost 9 bases, and 6 bases had no gene match. CDR3 coding DNA: TGTGCCAGTCGAAACAGGGGGCTCACTGAAGCTTTCTTT. It translates to CASRNRGLTEAFF.

Concerning this clonotype itself: A single base separates this from a much larger clone, so it may be a read error. The chain is built from TRBV5-6 and TRBJ1-5; 7 bases are a match to TRBD1. CDR3 length: 15 amino acids. Germline V gene lookup returns CDR1 SGHDT and CDR2 YYEEEE. The CDR3 here is CASGLRGGAGQPQHF. Written as DNA, the CDR3 is TGTGCCAGCGGCTTAAGAGGGGGCGCAGGTCAGCCCCAGCATTTT.